This TCR beta chain was recorded in a study of PD-1 blockade in classical Hodgkin lymphoma. The protocol was immunoSEQ multiplex PCR, while the TCRdb copy is restricted to in-frame clones and leaves out a portion. Among about 50,000 clones, around 66% were seen once, and the ten largest hold roughly 9.6%. Losses at the gene ends were 6 bases for V and 2 bases for J; bases not matched to a gene: 9. The germline gives CDR1 MDHEN, CDR2 SYDVKM. The CDR3 is 16 residues long. About this clone: Antigen specificity is unknown.

Patients all relapsed after autologous stem cell transplantation, and there was variation in brentuximab vedotin exposure. Overall study results and limits: The study found complete responders had baseline diversity similar to newly diagnosed patients.

Source: peripheral blood mononuclear cells (PBMCs), taken at baseline. The origin of this receptor is a human donor with classical Hodgkin lymphoma. The chain combines TRBV28 with TRBJ1-5; 8 bases are a match to TRBD1. CDR3 loop: CASRSRQGIGNQPQHF. The CDR3, as DNA: TGTGCCAGCAGGTCGAGACAGGGGATTGGCAATCAGCCCCAGCATTTT. Looking up the rest from reference TRBV28 and TRBJ1-5 gives the full variable domain: DVKVTQSSRYLVKRTGEKVFLECVQDMDHENMFWYRQDPGLGLRLIYFSYDVKMKEKGDIPEGYSVSREKKERFSLILESASTNQTSMYLCASRSRQGIGNQPQHFGDGTRLSIL.